This T cell receptor (beta chain) came from a study of T cell changes during pregnancy in multiple sclerosis. Clones were read by immunoSEQ multiplex PCR, and TCRdb kept only the in-frame ones, dropping some. The sample shows approximately 53,000 clones, roughly 90% of them seen only once. The origin of this receptor is a female donor in good health, enrolled as a control in a pregnancy study. Sequences were derived from peripheral blood, sampled after pregnancy.

CDR3 loop: CASSKVGGEAFF. The CDR3 region has the DNA TGTGCCAGTAGTAAAGTTGGCGGAGAAGCTTTCTTT. V gene TRBV19 combines with J gene TRBJ1-1; unclear D gene. CDR3 length equals 12 residues. Germline V gene data show CDR1 as LNHDA and CDR2 as SQIVND (reference sequence). V was trimmed by 4 bases and J by 8 bases, leaving 11 bases between them. The variable domain in full, completed from reference TRBV19 and TRBJ1-1, reads DGGITQSPKYLFRKEGQNVTLSCEQNLNHDAMYWYRQDPGQGLRLIYYSQIVNDFQKGDIAEGYSVSREKKESFPLTVTSAQKNPTAFYLCASSKVGGEAFFGQGTRLTVV.